Presented here are 26 T cell receptor beta chains from one specimen sequenced in a study of T cell repertoires in cytomegalovirus infection. For these receptors, no antigen is known. Each CDR3 protein gets one entry after TCRdb re-called the reads with MiXCR. The top ten hold 52% of the sample, which has 110,000 to 150,000 distinct CDR3 sequences, 32% seen once. This specimen consisted of CD8+ T cells from cultured PBMCs, obtained from culture after CMV antigen stimulation. Receptors originate from a human donor in good health (CMV status not recorded). Some clones in this sample may be carry-over from other donors' samples.

As concerns this clonotype: One end of the junction is discordant with germline, which a read error may explain. The chain has TRBV7-9 and TRBJ1-6; D unresolved. The CDR3 is made up of 14 amino acids. Germline CDR1 is SEHNR and CDR2 is FQNEAQ (reference sequence). CDR3 sequence: CASSLEQYNSPLHF. CDR3 DNA sequence: TGTGCCAGCAGCTTAGAACAGTATAATTCGCCCCTCCACTTT. The whole variable domain, filled in from reference TRBV7-9 and TRBJ1-6, reads DTGVSQNPRHKITKRGQNVTFRCDPISEHNRLYWYRQTLGQGPEFLTYFQNEAQLEKSRLLSDRFSAERPKGSFSTLEIQRTEQGDSAMYLCASSLEQYNSPLHFGNGTRLTVT.

In its sample, this clonotype was seen a few times. The rearrangement links TRBV7-2 to TRBJ2-1; TRBD2 might be the D (7 bases). CDR3 size: 15 residues. Trimming removed 4 bases from V and 9 bases from J, with 19 bases in between. The germline gives CDR1 SGHTA, CDR2 FQGNSA. Here the CDR3 reads CASSSPGGKEGEQFF. The CDR3 nucleotides read TGTGCCAGCAGCTCTCCGGGGGGCAAAGAGGGTGAGCAGTTCTTC. Filled out from reference TRBV7-2 and TRBJ2-1, the complete variable domain reads GAGVSQSPSNKVTEKGKDVELRCDPISGHTALYWYRQSLGQGLEFLIYFQGNSAPDKSGLPSDRFSAERTGGSVSTLTIQRTQQEDSAVYLCASSSPGGKEGEQFFGPGTRLTVL.

This clonotype was seen a handful of times. The gene calls are TRBV12-3 or TRBV12-4 and TRBJ2-3; 9 positions match TRBD1. V was pared by 6 bases and J by 5 bases, with 9 bases of the junction left unmatched. The CDR3 is made up of 15 amino acids. The CDR3 nucleotides are TGTGCCAGCAGCCACCGAGGGACAGGGAAAGATACGCAGTATTTT. Its translation is CASSHRGTGKDTQYF.

The V call is TRBV7-2, the J call TRBJ2-5, with TRBD2 matching 8 bases. V was pared by 1 base and J by 5 bases, with 6 bases of the junction left unmatched. The CDR3 contains 15 residues. Germline CDR1 and CDR2: SGHTA and FQGNSA. The CDR3 DNA follows: TGTGCCAGCAGCTTAGGCGGCGGGGGGCGGGAGACCCAGTACTTC. Its translation: CASSLGGGGRETQYF.

Ten or more counts support this clonotype. This sequence joins TRBV12-3 or TRBV12-4 and TRBJ2-5, with 8 bases fitting TRBD2. The length of the CDR3 is 15 residues. V trimming: 6 bases; J trimming: 5 bases; junction bases outside the gene matches: 11. The CDR3 loop is CASSSGAGGRETQYF. In DNA, the CDR3 is TGTGCCAGCAGCTCAGGCGCGGGGGGCCGGGAGACCCAGTACTTC.

The gene calls are TRBV6-6 and TRBJ1-2, with TRBD1 matching over 12 bases. This CDR3 has 15 residues. The V gene end was trimmed by 4 bases and the J gene end by 5 bases; junction bases not matched to a gene: 5. CDR1 MNHNY and CDR2 SVGAGI come from the germline V gene (reference sequence). For the CDR3, the DNA is TGTGCCAGCAGTTCGGGACAGGGGGCATGGTATGGCTACACCTTC. Translating gives CASSSGQGAWYGYTF.

This clonotype was found once. The rearrangement uses TRBV7-2 and TRBJ1-1, with D perhaps matching TRBD1 (6 bases). Germline CDR1 and CDR2: SGHTA and FQGNSA. The CDR3 contains 14 residues. V was pared by 3 bases and J by 7 bases, with 15 bases between. The CDR3: CASSFDRLVGEAFF. As DNA, the CDR3 is TGTGCCAGCAGCTTCGACAGGCTAGTGGGTGAAGCTTTCTTT.

There are many counts of this clonotype. The V call is TRBV2, the J call TRBJ2-5; tentatively, D is TRBD2 (5 bases). The germline V gene has CDR1 SNHLY and CDR2 FYNNEI. The CDR3 totals 13 residues. The V gene lost 6 bases and the J gene lost 5 bases, with 13 bases spanning the gap. The CDR3 spells CASRRAYWETQYF. DNA for the CDR3: TGTGCCAGCAGGAGGGCATACTGGGAGACCCAGTACTTC.

This chain uses TRBV29-1 with TRBJ1-1, with D hard to call. The CDR3 consists of 13 residues. V was pared by 1 base and J by 7 bases, with 13 bases between. Germline loops: CDR1 SQVTM, CDR2 ANQGSEA. The CDR3 region has the DNA TGCAGCGTTGAAGGAGTGGGATCAATTGAAGCTTTCTTT. Translated: CSVEGVGSIEAFF.

The J gene is TRBJ2-1, the V gene TRBV7-9, with 10 bases fitting TRBD2. The CDR3 contains 15 residues. The germline CDR1 and CDR2 sequences are SEHNR and FQNEAQ (reference sequence). V lost 5 bases, J lost 3 bases, and 4 bases stayed unmatched. The CDR3: CASSASGGYYNEQFF. The CDR3 region has the DNA TGTGCCAGCAGCGCTAGCGGGGGATACTACAATGAGCAGTTCTTC. The variable domain in full, with the rest retrieved from reference TRBV7-9 and TRBJ2-1, is DTGVSQNPRHKITKRGQNVTFRCDPISEHNRLYWYRQTLGQGPEFLTYFQNEAQLEKSRLLSDRFSAERPKGSFSTLEIQRTEQGDSAMYLCASSASGGYYNEQFFGPGTRLTVL.

This chain uses TRBV4-1 with TRBJ1-1, with D unresolved. The CDR3 length is 13 residues. The V and J ends lost 0 bases and 8 bases respectively, with 10 bases between them. Germline V gene lookup returns CDR1 MGHRA and CDR2 YSYEKL. The DNA for the CDR3 is TGCGCCAGCAGCCAAGAAACGAGGGCCGAAGCTTTCTTT. This translates into CASSQETRAEAFF.

This chain uses TRBV5-1 with TRBJ1-2; the match to TRBD1 covers 11 bases. Germline CDR1 and CDR2: SGHRS and YFSETQ. V trimming: 4 bases; J trimming: 6 bases; junction bases outside the gene matches: 5. The CDR3 is 14 residues long. This chain's CDR3 is CASSQGQGADGYTF. As DNA, the CDR3 is TGCGCCAGCAGCCAAGGACAGGGGGCTGATGGCTACACCTTC.

J is TRBJ1-5 and V is TRBV7-8, with TRBD1 as a possible D gene (5 bases). Germline CDR1 SGHVS, CDR2 FQNEAQ. V was cut by 4 bases and J by 7 bases, with 11 bases left in between. CDR3 length: 13 amino acids. Here the CDR3 reads CASSYARGQPQHF. The CDR3 DNA reads TGTGCCAGCAGCTACGCAAGGGGCCAGCCCCAGCATTTT.

In this sample, this clonotype turned up many times. The chain uses TRBV19 and TRBJ2-1, with unresolved D. Germline assignment: CDR1 LNHDA and CDR2 SQIVND (reference sequence). V lost 6 bases and J lost 0, with 12 bases in between. The CDR3 has 15 amino acids. CDR3 DNA: TGTGCCAGTAGCCTGATGTTGGGCTCCTACAATGAGCAGTTCTTC. Translated: CASSLMLGSYNEQFF.

The genes are TRBV6-1 and TRBJ1-5; D possibly corresponds to TRBD1 (6 bases). The CDR3 spans 19 residues. CDR1 MNHNS and CDR2 SASEGT come from the germline V gene. Trimming removed 7 bases at V and 2 bases at J, with 27 bases between. The CDR3 loop reads CASTYAPPGGEGGNQPQHF. For the CDR3, the DNA is TGTGCCAGCACCTACGCCCCCCCGGGAGGGGAGGGGGGCAATCAGCCCCAGCATTTT.

CDR3 region: CASNYDPYEQYF. DNA of the CDR3: TGTGCCAGCAACTATGACCCTTACGAGCAGTACTTC. V usage is TRBV28 and J usage is TRBJ2-7; D is unclear. From germline, CDR1 is MDHEN and CDR2 SYDVKM. V was trimmed by 7 bases and J by 4 bases, leaving 11 bases between them. CDR3 length: 12 residues.

This clonotype was seen only a few times. The chain couples TRBV7-6 to TRBJ2-1, with D uncertain. The CDR3 totals 12 residues. The germline V gene encodes CDR1 SGHVS and CDR2 FNYEAQ. V lost 2 bases and J 5 bases, leaving 4 bases between the germline ends. CDR3 protein: CASSLFDNEQFF. The CDR3 DNA is TGTGCCAGCAGCTTATTTGACAATGAGCAGTTCTTC.

This clonotype appeared many times. The chain links TRBV5-6 to TRBJ2-1; D assignment may be TRBD1 or TRBD2 (5 bases each). Trimming pared 4 bases from V and 3 bases from J, leaving 23 bases between. The CDR3 spans 18 residues. The germline gives CDR1 SGHDT, CDR2 YYEEEE. Here the CDR3 DNA reads TGTGCCAGCAGCCTGACTCCCTTCACCGGGGCCTACTACAATGAGCAGTTCTTC. Translated: CASSLTPFTGAYYNEQFF. Supplemented by reference TRBV5-6 and TRBJ2-1, the full variable domain reads DAGVTQSPTHLIKTRGQQVTLRCSPKSGHDTVSWYQQALGQGPQFIFQYYEEEERQRGNFPDRFSGHQFPNYSSELNVNALLLGDSALYLCASSLTPFTGAYYNEQFFGPGTRLTVL.

This chain joins TRBV7-8 and TRBJ2-2, with D possibly being TRBD2 (6 bases). Germline V gene sequence: CDR1 SGHVS, CDR2 FQNEAQ. The CDR3 runs 16 residues. V lost 0 bases and J lost 3, with 11 bases in between. CDR3 loop: CASSLARGEDTGELFF. CDR3 DNA: TGTGCCAGCAGCTTAGCACGTGGGGAGGACACCGGGGAGCTGTTTTTT.

This clonotype has ten or more counts. This chain joins TRBV7-9 and TRBJ2-1; 7 bases fit TRBD1. The V gene's germline CDR1 is SEHNR and CDR2 FQNEAQ (reference sequence). CDR3 length equals 15 residues. The trim removed 5 bases at V and 7 bases at J, leaving 11 bases unmatched. The CDR3 bases are TGTGCCAGCAGCCCCCCCGACAGGGAATGGAATGAGCAGTTCTTC. Its translation is CASSPPDREWNEQFF.

A few counts support this clonotype. V and J are TRBV12-3 or TRBV12-4 and TRBJ1-3; 8 bases align to TRBD1. With V trimmed by 6 bases and J by 0 bases, 10 bases remained unmatched. The CDR3 has 17 amino acids. The CDR3 nucleotides read TGTGCCAGCAGCTCTCTAGGGACAGGTTTCTCTGGAAACACCATATATTTT. Protein: CASSSLGTGFSGNTIYF.

This clonotype was observed a few times. The V call is TRBV7-2, the J call TRBJ1-2; 8 nucleotides agree with TRBD1. The germline gives CDR1 SGHTA, CDR2 FQGNSA. Losses at the gene ends were 5 bases for V and 2 bases for J; bases not matched to a gene: 4. This CDR3 spans 14 amino acids. CDR3 in amino acids: CASSQTGGNYGYTF. DNA for the CDR3: TGTGCCAGCAGCCAAACAGGGGGAAACTATGGCTACACCTTC.

V is TRBV9 and J is TRBJ1-6, with D possibly matching TRBD1 (6 bases). The length of the CDR3 is 15 residues. The germline V and J ends were trimmed by 0 bases and 5 bases, with 9 bases remaining between them. CDR1 is SGDLS and CDR2 is YYNGEE in the germline V gene. This chain's CDR3 is CASSVGDTHNSPLHF. The CDR3 DNA reads TGTGCCAGCAGCGTAGGGGACACCCATAATTCACCCCTCCACTTT.

This clonotype came up many times. The rearrangement links TRBV28 to TRBJ2-1; TRBD1 is a possible D gene (6 bases). The CDR3 is made up of 14 amino acids. Trimming removed 11 bases from V and 3 bases from J, with 17 bases in between. Germline V gene lookup returns CDR1 MDHEN and CDR2 SYDVKM. The CDR3 loop reads CASEGGNFYNEQFF. The CDR3 region has the DNA TGTGCCTCCGAAGGGGGAAACTTCTACAATGAGCAGTTCTTC.

This clonotype was counted a few times. V gene TRBV29-1 combines with J gene TRBJ1-2, with D unclear. The V gene's germline CDR1 is SQVTM and CDR2 ANQGSEA. This CDR3 is built from 14 residues. V was trimmed by 3 bases and J by 0 bases, leaving 11 bases between them. This CDR3 reads CSVDDGYANYGYTF. In DNA form, the CDR3 reads TGCAGCGTTGACGACGGGTATGCTAACTATGGCTACACCTTC.

The chain recombines TRBV7-2 with TRBJ2-7, with D possibly being TRBD1 or TRBD2 (5 bases each). Trimming pared 5 bases from V and 1 base from J, leaving 12 bases between. CDR3 size: 14 residues. CDR1 and CDR2 (germline): SGHTA, FQGNSA. The CDR3 DNA follows: TGTGCCAGCAGCCGGTCCGGGGCATCCTACGAGCAGTACTTC. This translates into CASSRSGASYEQYF.